These T cell receptor beta chains were read from a single sample in a study of identical twins. TCRdb fed the 5' RACE reads into MiXCR, producing one record per CDR3 protein. The sample has 700,000 or so distinct CDR3 sequences, 21% seen once. Separately, the same data were catalogued under a study of T cells expressing NK-cell markers.

Input material: PBMCs. Receptors were obtained from a young woman in good health. CDR3s include the opening cysteine and the closing phenylalanine or tryptophan. Fields, in order: D gene, J gene, V gene, clone size, CDR3 DNA, CDR3 protein. D genes are given only for firm matches. Not all rows give a size; the values are once, few, many and, for expanded clones, a class.

d_gene: .
j_gene: TRBJ1-5
v_gene: TRBV12-3/TRBV12-4
abundance: few
CDR3nt: TGTGCCAGCAGGGGTTATGAAAATCAGCCCCAGCATTTT
CDR3aa: CASRGYENQPQHF

d_gene: .
j_gene: TRBJ1-1
v_gene: TRBV7-2
abundance: few
CDR3nt: TGTGCCAGCAGCTTAGTCCACGCCGCTGAAGCTTTCTTT
CDR3aa: CASSLVHAAEAFF

d_gene: TRBD2
j_gene: TRBJ2-1
v_gene: TRBV20-1
abundance: few
CDR3nt: TGCAGTGCAAGCGGGACTAGCGGACGCAATGAGCAGTTCTTC
CDR3aa: CSASGTSGRNEQFF

d_gene: .
j_gene: TRBJ1-2
v_gene: TRBV20-1
abundance: many
CDR3nt: TGCAGTGCTAGAGATGGGGAAGTTTCGACTGGCTACACCTTC
CDR3aa: CSARDGEVSTGYTF

d_gene: .
j_gene: TRBJ1-2
v_gene: TRBV6-1
abundance: many
CDR3nt: TGTGCCAGCAGTGCCCGGACGGACAACCTTTATGGCTACACCTTC
CDR3aa: CASSARTDNLYGYTF

d_gene: .
j_gene: TRBJ1-2
v_gene: TRBV6-5
abundance: few
CDR3nt: TGTGCCAGCAGTTACAATACAGGAACTGGCTACACCTTC
CDR3aa: CASSYNTGTGYTF

d_gene: .
j_gene: TRBJ1-5
v_gene: TRBV5-1
abundance: many
CDR3nt: TGTGCCAGCAGCTTATCGCCGAATCAGCCCCAGCATTTT
CDR3aa: CASSLSPNQPQHF

d_gene: TRBD2
j_gene: TRBJ2-3
v_gene: TRBV7-3
abundance: few
CDR3nt: TGTGCCAGCAGCTTGGGACTAGCGGGGGCCCACACAGATACGCAGTATTTT
CDR3aa: CASSLGLAGAHTDTQYF

d_gene: .
j_gene: TRBJ1-3
v_gene: TRBV10-3
abundance: .
CDR3nt: TGTGCCATCAGTGACGGCTCTGGAAACACCATATATTTT
CDR3aa: CAISDGSGNTIYF

d_gene: .
j_gene: TRBJ2-1
v_gene: TRBV4-2
abundance: .
CDR3nt: TGTGCCAGCAGCCAGGACCTTCTTGAGCAGTTCTTC
CDR3aa: CASSQDLLEQFF

d_gene: .
j_gene: TRBJ2-2
v_gene: TRBV10-1
abundance: .
CDR3nt: TGCGCCAGCCCGGACGGCCTTGCCCCCGGGGAGCTGTTTTTT
CDR3aa: CASPDGLAPGELFF

d_gene: .
j_gene: TRBJ2-2
v_gene: TRBV29-1
abundance: .
CDR3nt: TGCAGCGTTAAAGCCTGGGACGGGAACACCGGGGAGCTGTTTTTT
CDR3aa: CSVKAWDGNTGELFF

d_gene: TRBD2
j_gene: TRBJ2-5
v_gene: TRBV6-5
abundance: .
CDR3nt: TGTGCCAGCAGTTTCCTATCTCTAGCGGGAGGGCCGGAGACCCAGTACTTC
CDR3aa: CASSFLSLAGGPETQYF

d_gene: .
j_gene: TRBJ2-3
v_gene: TRBV29-1
abundance: few
CDR3nt: TGCAGCGTTGATGGGGGTCGGGCCACAGATACGCAGTATTTT
CDR3aa: CSVDGGRATDTQYF

d_gene: TRBD1
j_gene: TRBJ1-1
v_gene: TRBV5-6
abundance: few
CDR3nt: TGTGCCAGCAGCTCACACCTTGACAGGGAGCGTACTGAAGCTTTCTTT
CDR3aa: CASSSHLDRERTEAFF

d_gene: TRBD1
j_gene: TRBJ1-1
v_gene: TRBV25-1
abundance: few
CDR3nt: TGTGCCAGCAGTAAGGGACAGGGGCGGACTGAAGCTTTCTTT
CDR3aa: CASSKGQGRTEAFF

d_gene: TRBD1
j_gene: TRBJ2-7
v_gene: TRBV11-1
abundance: many
CDR3nt: TGTGCCAGCAGGAGGGGGACAGCCTACGAGCAGTACTTC
CDR3aa: CASRRGTAYEQYF

d_gene: .
j_gene: TRBJ1-4
v_gene: TRBV10-3
abundance: many
CDR3nt: TGTGCCATCAGTGAGTCTTCAGGGAAACACGGAACTAATGAAAAACTGTTTTTT
CDR3aa: CAISESSGKHGTNEKLFF

d_gene: .
j_gene: TRBJ2-1
v_gene: TRBV7-9
abundance: .
CDR3nt: TGTGCCAGCAGCTTAGCGTCTCTAGCGTGGGGCTACAATGAGCAGTTCTTC
CDR3aa: CASSLASLAWGYNEQFF

d_gene: .
j_gene: TRBJ2-2
v_gene: TRBV5-1
abundance: few
CDR3nt: TGCGCCAGCAGGGATAGGGGAGACACCGGGGAGCTGTTTTTT
CDR3aa: CASRDRGDTGELFF

d_gene: .
j_gene: TRBJ1-2
v_gene: TRBV4-2
abundance: .
CDR3nt: TGTGCCAGCAGCCAAGTGGTCGGACAGATGGGCTACACCTTC
CDR3aa: CASSQVVGQMGYTF

d_gene: .
j_gene: TRBJ2-7
v_gene: TRBV5-6
abundance: .
CDR3nt: TGTGCCAGCAGCTACCCTGGAACGACCGTACTGGACTACGAGCAGTACTTC
CDR3aa: CASSYPGTTVLDYEQYF

d_gene: .
j_gene: TRBJ2-7
v_gene: TRBV18
abundance: .
CDR3nt: TGTGCCAGCTCACTTTCTCTGGGAGACTCCTACGAGCAGTACTTC
CDR3aa: CASSLSLGDSYEQYF

d_gene: .
j_gene: TRBJ2-2
v_gene: TRBV9
abundance: .
CDR3nt: TGTGCCAGCAGCGTTGTTTGGGGCACCGGGGAGCTGTTTTTT
CDR3aa: CASSVVWGTGELFF

d_gene: TRBD2
j_gene: TRBJ2-1
v_gene: TRBV7-2
abundance: few
CDR3nt: TGTGCCAGCAGCTTAGAGAGCGGGAGTTTGGGTGAGCAGTTCTTC
CDR3aa: CASSLESGSLGEQFF

d_gene: TRBD1
j_gene: TRBJ1-2
v_gene: TRBV11-2
abundance: .
CDR3nt: TGTGCCAGCAGCTTAGGGACAGGGTTTGATGGCTACACCTTC
CDR3aa: CASSLGTGFDGYTF

d_gene: .
j_gene: TRBJ2-1
v_gene: TRBV6-2/TRBV6-3
abundance: .
CDR3nt: TGTGCCAGCAGTTACGATGGCTCTTACAATGAGCAGTTCTTC
CDR3aa: CASSYDGSYNEQFF

d_gene: .
j_gene: TRBJ1-2
v_gene: TRBV5-1
abundance: few
CDR3nt: TGCGCCAGCAGCGGCGGACTGAGTAACTATGGCTACACCTTC
CDR3aa: CASSGGLSNYGYTF

d_gene: .
j_gene: TRBJ2-3
v_gene: TRBV10-3
abundance: .
CDR3nt: TGTGCCATCAGTTCCAAGAGGGGGACCTACACAGATACGCAGTATTTT
CDR3aa: CAISSKRGTYTDTQYF

d_gene: .
j_gene: TRBJ1-3
v_gene: TRBV30
abundance: few
CDR3nt: TGTGCCTGGGACTGGGGCGGAAACACCATATATTTT
CDR3aa: CAWDWGGNTIYF

d_gene: .
j_gene: TRBJ2-3
v_gene: TRBV20-1
abundance: few
CDR3nt: TGCAGTGCTAGACGGCCCGCGGGGGCCCCAGATACGCAGTATTTT
CDR3aa: CSARRPAGAPDTQYF

d_gene: .
j_gene: TRBJ2-7
v_gene: TRBV5-1
abundance: many
CDR3nt: TGTGCCAGCAGTTTAGTCCCAGGGTCCTACGAGCAGTACTTC
CDR3aa: CASSLVPGSYEQYF

d_gene: .
j_gene: TRBJ2-5
v_gene: TRBV9
abundance: .
CDR3nt: TGTGCCAGCAGCGGGGGAAACCAAGGGACCCAGTACTTC
CDR3aa: CASSGGNQGTQYF

d_gene: .
j_gene: TRBJ2-5
v_gene: TRBV5-1
abundance: .
CDR3nt: TGCGCCAGCAGCTACAGGGAGACCGGGACCCAGTACTTC
CDR3aa: CASSYRETGTQYF

d_gene: .
j_gene: TRBJ1-1
v_gene: TRBV20-1
abundance: many
CDR3nt: TGCAGTGCTAGAGATCCAAGTTGGGGGGGCACTGAAGCTTTCTTT
CDR3aa: CSARDPSWGGTEAFF

d_gene: .
j_gene: TRBJ2-2
v_gene: TRBV7-9
abundance: few
CDR3nt: TGTGCCAGCAGCAAGGAGAAGGCCAACACCGGGGAGCTGTTTTTT
CDR3aa: CASSKEKANTGELFF

d_gene: TRBD1
j_gene: TRBJ2-1
v_gene: TRBV11-1
abundance: once
CDR3nt: TGTGCCAGCAGCTTAACCGTAGGGGGCGTTGACACTAGCTCCTACAATGAGCAGTTCTTC
CDR3aa: CASSLTVGGVDTSSYNEQFF

d_gene: .
j_gene: TRBJ2-2
v_gene: TRBV5-1
abundance: many
CDR3nt: TGCGCCAGCAGCCCGTTAAGGGGCGTCAGGTCCGGGGAGCTGTTTTTT
CDR3aa: CASSPLRGVRSGELFF

d_gene: TRBD2
j_gene: TRBJ2-3
v_gene: TRBV12-3/TRBV12-4
abundance: .
CDR3nt: TGTGCCAGCAGCCCAGAAAGGCGGGGGGCGGACACAGATACGCAGTATTTT
CDR3aa: CASSPERRGADTDTQYF

d_gene: .
j_gene: TRBJ2-5
v_gene: TRBV6-5
abundance: many
CDR3nt: TGTGCCAGCAGTTACTCGAGCCAGCAAGAGACCCAGTACTTC
CDR3aa: CASSYSSQQETQYF

d_gene: .
j_gene: TRBJ1-4
v_gene: TRBV14
abundance: once
CDR3nt: TGTGCCAGCAGCCAGGGAGGACAGAGGTGGGAAAAACTGTTTTTT
CDR3aa: CASSQGGQRWEKLFF

d_gene: .
j_gene: TRBJ2-1
v_gene: TRBV27
abundance: many
CDR3nt: TGTGCCAGCAGCCCCGGGGGAGGACCAAGCTCCTACAATGAGCAGTTCTTC
CDR3aa: CASSPGGGPSSYNEQFF

d_gene: .
j_gene: TRBJ2-7
v_gene: TRBV6-5
abundance: .
CDR3nt: TGTGCCAGCAGTTACGACCAACCGGGCGGACGGCCCCACTACGAGCAGTACTTC
CDR3aa: CASSYDQPGGRPHYEQYF

d_gene: TRBD2
j_gene: TRBJ2-7
v_gene: TRBV7-2
abundance: .
CDR3nt: TGTGCCAGCAGCCTAGGCCCTAGCGGGGGCTTCTACGAGCAGTACTTC
CDR3aa: CASSLGPSGGFYEQYF